This paragraph reports one T cell receptor (beta chain). The antigen is not known. The entry originates in a study of OX40 agonist ivuxolimab in advanced cancers. Study at large: Ivuxolimab is an agonistic anti-OX40 (CD134) antibody, and patients were treated with it. The dose-escalation group included hepatocellular carcinoma, melanoma, renal cell carcinoma and head and neck cancer.

Any history of autoimmune disease or systemic immunosuppression disqualified patients. Trimming removed 1 base from V and 4 bases from J, with 13 bases in between. Germline values: CDR1 MNHEY, CDR2 SMNVEV (reference sequence). The CDR3 has 15 amino acids. Findings of the study overall: The mean number of expanded clones was higher in CD8+ T cells than in CD4+.

Data came from immunoSEQ multiplex PCR; TCRdb stores just in-frame clones and leaves some out. Of tens of thousands of clones listed, less than 90% are singletons. This chain links TRBV27 with TRBJ2-5; D possibly uses TRBD1 or TRBD2 (5 bases each). The sequenced sample was CD4+ or CD8+ T cells sorted from blood, obtained in a trial of the OX40 agonist ivuxolimab. This TCR derives from an adult with an advanced solid tumor such as melanoma, head and neck, liver or kidney cancer. As DNA, the CDR3 is TGTGCCAGCAGTTTATGGGGCTCAGGGAGAGAGACCCAGTACTTC. This encodes CASSLWGSGRETQYF.